This paragraph covers one T cell receptor (beta chain) sequence. Its antigen is undetermined. The protocol was immunoSEQ multiplex PCR, while the TCRdb copy is restricted to in-frame clones and leaves out a portion. The sample shows about 13,000 clones, roughly 80% of them seen only once. Every single patient, without exception, relapsed after autologous stem cell transplantation, and brentuximab vedotin exposure varied. The authors enriched CD8+ T cells from thawed PBMCs via magnetic negative selection. The data stem from a study of PD-1 blockade in classical Hodgkin lymphoma. Points from the study as a whole: Whoever responded completely had baseline diversity much like that seen in newly diagnosed patients.

Germline CDR1 and CDR2: LNHDA and SQIVND (reference sequence). This CDR3 comprises 17 residues. With 6 bases removed from V and 4 bases from J, the gap between germline ends came to 22 bases. V is TRBV19 and J is TRBJ1-3, with D uncertain. The receptor was isolated from a human donor with classical Hodgkin lymphoma. Material: CD8+ T cells from blood, obtained at baseline. The CDR3 sequence is CASRVGSRTPPGNTIYF. The CDR3 coding sequence is TGTGCCAGTAGGGTGGGCAGCCGAACGCCTCCCGGAAACACCATATATTTT.